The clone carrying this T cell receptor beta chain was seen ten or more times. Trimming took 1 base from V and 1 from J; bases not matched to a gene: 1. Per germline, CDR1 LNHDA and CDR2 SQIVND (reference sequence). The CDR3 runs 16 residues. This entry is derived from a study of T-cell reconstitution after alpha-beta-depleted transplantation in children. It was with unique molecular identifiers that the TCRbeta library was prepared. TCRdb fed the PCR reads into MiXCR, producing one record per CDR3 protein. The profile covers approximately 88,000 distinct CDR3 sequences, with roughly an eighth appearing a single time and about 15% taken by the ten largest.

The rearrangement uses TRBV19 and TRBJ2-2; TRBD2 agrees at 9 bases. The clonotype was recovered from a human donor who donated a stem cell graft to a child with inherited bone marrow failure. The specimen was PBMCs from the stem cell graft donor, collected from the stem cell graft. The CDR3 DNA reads TGTGCCAGTAGTATAGGACTAGCGGTGAACACCGGGGAGCTGTTTTTT. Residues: CASSIGLAVNTGELFF. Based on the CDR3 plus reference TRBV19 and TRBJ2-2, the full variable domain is DGGITQSPKYLFRKEGQNVTLSCEQNLNHDAMYWYRQDPGQGLRLIYYSQIVNDFQKGDIAEGYSVSREKKESFPLTVTSAQKNPTAFYLCASSIGLAVNTGELFFGEGSRLTVL.